This T cell receptor beta chain was identified during a study of T-cell memory formation after mild COVID-19. The V and J ends lost 1 base and 10 bases respectively, with 19 bases between them. The germline gives CDR1 LGHNA, CDR2 YSLEER. The CDR3 runs 16 residues. This clonotype was found a few times. Its antigen is undetermined. The study, taken as a whole, reports: Cross-reactive memory appears to have joined, as suggested by some responding clones showing up in pre-infection memory.

TCRdb reanalysed the 5' RACE reads using MiXCR and keeps one entry per CDR3 protein. The sample has around 260,000 distinct CDR3 sequences, 15% to 20% seen once; the top ten hold 22%. The specimen sequenced was PBMCs or a T cell subset sorted from them (not recorded which). The chain recombines TRBV4-3 with TRBJ1-4; possible D gene TRBD1, 5 bases. The clonotype comes from a man aged 18 to 30 who had mild COVID-19 (a few samples of this study predate the infection). Cell type and time point are not known. The CDR3 loop reads CASSQAPGTSDGKLFF. The CDR3 DNA reads as TGCGCCAGCAGCCAAGCCCCCGGGACCTCCGACGGAAAACTGTTTTTT.